These T cell receptor beta chains were read from a single sample in a study of blood T cell repertoires in COVID-19. Method: immunoSEQ multiplex PCR; TCRdb's copy keeps in-frame clones and lacks some. Of approximately 280,000 clones detected, around 90% appear once; the ten largest clones hold approximately 2.2%. Sequences were obtained from peripheral blood. The receptors derive from a man in his forties or fifties with acute or convalescent COVID-19. The CDR3 runs from the conserved cysteine through the conserved F or W. Each record gives: V gene, CDR3 protein.

>TRBV11-2
CASSLRGAYYEQYF
>TRBV7-3
CASSLIGGTSTDTQYF
>TRBV7-8
CASSLAGQGGQYF
>TRBV7-3
CASSLTFLADEQFF
>TRBV30
CAASPLSSYNEQFF
>TRBV13
CASSPSPLEDTQYF
>TRBV9
CAPPESEMIDTQYF
>TRBV6-1
CASSEGDRVFSTEAFF
>TRBV7-9
CASSLNPGQEAFF
>TRBV27
CASSFWDRIYSGANVLTF
>TRBV4-2
CASSPETGLGQYF
>TRBV29-1
CSATSGGAPDTQYF
>TRBV5-1
CASRANSGNTIYF
>TRBV6-5
CASSSRTEAFF
>TRBV19
CASSIGGDWTPLHF
>TRBV2
CASSRTSGGETQYF